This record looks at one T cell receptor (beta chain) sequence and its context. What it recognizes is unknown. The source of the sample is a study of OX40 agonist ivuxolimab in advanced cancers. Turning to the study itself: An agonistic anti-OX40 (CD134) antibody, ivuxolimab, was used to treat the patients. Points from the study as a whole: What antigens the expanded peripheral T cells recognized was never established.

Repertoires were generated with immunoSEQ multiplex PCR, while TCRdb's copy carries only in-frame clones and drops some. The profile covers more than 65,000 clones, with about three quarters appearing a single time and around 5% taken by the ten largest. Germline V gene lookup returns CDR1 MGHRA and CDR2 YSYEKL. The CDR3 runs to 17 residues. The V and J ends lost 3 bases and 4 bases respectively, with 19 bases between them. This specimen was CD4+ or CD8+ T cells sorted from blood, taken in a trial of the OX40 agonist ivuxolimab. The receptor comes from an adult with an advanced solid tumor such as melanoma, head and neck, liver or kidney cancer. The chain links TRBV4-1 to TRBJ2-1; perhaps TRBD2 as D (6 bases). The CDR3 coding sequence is TGCGCCAGCAGCCAGACCCCTCGCGGCGGGGCGTACAATGAGCAGTTCTTC. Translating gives CASSQTPRGGAYNEQFF.